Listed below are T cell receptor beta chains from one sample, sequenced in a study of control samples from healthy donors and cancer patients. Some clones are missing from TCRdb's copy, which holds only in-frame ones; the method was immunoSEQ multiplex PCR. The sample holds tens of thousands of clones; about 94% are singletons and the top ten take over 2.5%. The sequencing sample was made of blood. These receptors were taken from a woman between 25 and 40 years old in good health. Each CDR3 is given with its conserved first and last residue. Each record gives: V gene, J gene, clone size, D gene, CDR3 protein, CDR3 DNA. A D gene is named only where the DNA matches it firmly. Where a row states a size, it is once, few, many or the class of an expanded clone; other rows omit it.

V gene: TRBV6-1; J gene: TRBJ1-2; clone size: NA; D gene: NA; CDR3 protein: CASSEALNWQPVYGYTF; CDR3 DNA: TGTGCCAGCAGTGAAGCGTTAAATTGGCAGCCCGTTTATGGCTACACCTTC
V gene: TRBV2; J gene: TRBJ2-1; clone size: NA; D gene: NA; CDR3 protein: CARAWVGTNNEQFF; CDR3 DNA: TGTGCCAGAGCCTGGGTGGGGACCAACAATGAGCAGTTCTTC
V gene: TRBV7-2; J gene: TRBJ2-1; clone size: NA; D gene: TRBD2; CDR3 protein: CASSFTSGRYNEQFF; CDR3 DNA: TGTGCCAGCAGCTTTACTAGCGGGAGATACAATGAGCAGTTCTTC
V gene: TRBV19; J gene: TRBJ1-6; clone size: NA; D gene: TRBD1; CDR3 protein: CASSISSPTGGNSPLHF; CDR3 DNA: TGTGCCAGTAGTATTTCCTCTCCAACAGGGGGTAATTCACCCCTCCACTTT
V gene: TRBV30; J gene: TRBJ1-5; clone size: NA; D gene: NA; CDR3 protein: CAWSALAAPGQPQHF; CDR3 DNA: TGTGCCTGGAGTGCCTTGGCCGCTCCCGGTCAGCCCCAGCATTTT
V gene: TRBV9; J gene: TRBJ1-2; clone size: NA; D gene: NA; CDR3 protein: CASSAPLPPDSSMGYTF; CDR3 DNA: TGTGCCAGCAGCGCGCCCCTCCCCCCAGACAGTTCTATGGGCTACACCTTC
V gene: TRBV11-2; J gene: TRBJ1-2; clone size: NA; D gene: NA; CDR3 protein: CASSTLDTRNGGYTF; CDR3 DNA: TGTGCCAGCAGCACCCTGGACACTCGAAACGGCGGCTACACCTTC
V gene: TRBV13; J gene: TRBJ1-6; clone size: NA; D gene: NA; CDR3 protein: CASSSSYSPLHF; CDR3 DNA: TGTGCCAGCAGCTCCTCCTATTCACCCCTCCACTTT
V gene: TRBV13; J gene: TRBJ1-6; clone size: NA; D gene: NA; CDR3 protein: CASSLTGDNSPLHF; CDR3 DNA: TGTGCCAGCAGCTTAACGGGGGATAATTCACCCCTCCACTTT
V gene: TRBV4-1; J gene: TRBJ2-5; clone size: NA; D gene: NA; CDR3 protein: CASSQGGTAETQYF; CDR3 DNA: TGCGCCAGCAGCCAAGGAGGTACAGCAGAGACCCAGTACTTC
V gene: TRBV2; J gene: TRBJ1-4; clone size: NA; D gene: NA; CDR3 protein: CASRGRTSNEKLFF; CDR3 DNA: TGTGCCAGCCGAGGACGGACCTCTAATGAAAAACTGTTTTTT
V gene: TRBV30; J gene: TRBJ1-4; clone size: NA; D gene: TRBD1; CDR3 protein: CAWSDTGASAEKLFF; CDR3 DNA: TGTGCCTGGAGTGATACAGGGGCCTCTGCTGAAAAACTGTTTTTT
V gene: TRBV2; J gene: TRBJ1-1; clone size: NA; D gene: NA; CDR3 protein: CASRAELTSTEAFF; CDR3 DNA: TGTGCCAGCAGGGCGGAATTGACATCCACTGAAGCTTTCTTT
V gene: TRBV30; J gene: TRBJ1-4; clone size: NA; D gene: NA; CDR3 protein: CAWSPSYYRAGEKLFF; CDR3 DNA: TGTGCCTGGAGTCCATCCTACTACAGGGCGGGGGAAAAACTGTTTTTT
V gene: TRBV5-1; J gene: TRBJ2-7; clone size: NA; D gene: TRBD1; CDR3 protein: CASSNTGQGYEQYF; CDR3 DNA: TGCGCCAGCAGCAACACGGGACAGGGTTACGAGCAGTACTTC
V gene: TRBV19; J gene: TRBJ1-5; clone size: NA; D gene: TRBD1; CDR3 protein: CASSMSSRTGVHQPQHF; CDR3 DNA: TGTGCCAGTAGTATGTCGTCTAGGACAGGGGTACACCAGCCCCAGCATTTT
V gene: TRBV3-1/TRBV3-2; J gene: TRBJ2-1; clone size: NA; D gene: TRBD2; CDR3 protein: CASSQESSGGSQGQFF; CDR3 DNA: TGTGCCAGCAGCCAAGAGTCTAGCGGGGGATCTCAGGGGCAGTTCTTC
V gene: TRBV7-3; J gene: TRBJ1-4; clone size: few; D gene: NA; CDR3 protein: CASSLNGGSNEKLFF; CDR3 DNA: TGTGCCAGCAGCCTCAACGGCGGTTCTAATGAAAAACTGTTTTTT
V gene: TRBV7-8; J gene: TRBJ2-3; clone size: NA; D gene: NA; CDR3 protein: CASSSPSNTDTQYF; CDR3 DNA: TGTGCCAGCAGCTCACCCTCTAACACAGATACGCAGTATTTT
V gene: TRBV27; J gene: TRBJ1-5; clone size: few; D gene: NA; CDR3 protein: CASSYGRNQPQHF; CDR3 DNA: TGTGCCAGCAGTTATGGGCGCAATCAGCCCCAGCATTTT
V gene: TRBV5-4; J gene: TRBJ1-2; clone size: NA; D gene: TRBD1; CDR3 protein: CASSLRTGIHGYTF; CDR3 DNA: TGTGCCAGCAGCTTGCGGACAGGGATCCACGGCTACACCTTC
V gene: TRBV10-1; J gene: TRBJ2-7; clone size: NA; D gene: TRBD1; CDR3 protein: CPRSRDRGRVYF; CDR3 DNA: TGCCCCCGCAGCCGGGACAGGGGGAGGGTGTACTTC
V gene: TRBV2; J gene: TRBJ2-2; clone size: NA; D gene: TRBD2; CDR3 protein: CASSDAGRGITGELFF; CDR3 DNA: TGTGCCAGCAGTGACGCAGGGCGGGGGATCACCGGGGAGCTGTTTTTT
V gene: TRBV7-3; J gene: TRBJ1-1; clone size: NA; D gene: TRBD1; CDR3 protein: CASSLTQGARSTEAFF; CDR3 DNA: TGTGCCAGCAGCTTAACCCAGGGGGCGAGGAGCACTGAAGCTTTCTTT
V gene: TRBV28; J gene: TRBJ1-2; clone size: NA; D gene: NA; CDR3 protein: CASSLLGTSGNYGYTF; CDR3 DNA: TGTGCCAGCAGTTTATTAGGGACCTCAGGAAATTATGGCTACACCTTC
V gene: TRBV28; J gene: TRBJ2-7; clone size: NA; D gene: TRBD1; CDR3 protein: CASRDRLYEQYF; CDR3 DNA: TGTGCCAGCCGGGACAGACTCTACGAGCAGTACTTC
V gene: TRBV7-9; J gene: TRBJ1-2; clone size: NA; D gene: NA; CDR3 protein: CASSLPATNYGYTF; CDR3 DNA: TGTGCCAGCAGCTTACCGGCTACCAACTATGGCTACACCTTC
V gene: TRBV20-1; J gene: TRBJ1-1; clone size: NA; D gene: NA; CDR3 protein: CSVRGNTEAFF; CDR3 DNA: TGCAGTGTGAGGGGGAACACTGAAGCTTTCTTT
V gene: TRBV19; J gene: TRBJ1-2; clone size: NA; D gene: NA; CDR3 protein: CASNPGRMPYGYTF; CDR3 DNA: TGTGCCAGTAATCCGGGACGGATGCCATATGGCTACACCTTC
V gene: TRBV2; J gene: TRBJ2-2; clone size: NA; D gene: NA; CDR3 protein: CASSEGVGELFF; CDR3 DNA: TGTGCCAGCAGTGAAGGTGTTGGGGAGCTGTTTTTT
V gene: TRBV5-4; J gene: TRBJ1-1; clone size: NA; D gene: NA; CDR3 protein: CASSLPGVAEAFF; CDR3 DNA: TGTGCCAGCAGCTTGCCTGGGGTAGCTGAAGCTTTCTTT
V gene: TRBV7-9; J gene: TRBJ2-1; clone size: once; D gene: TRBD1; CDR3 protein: CASSSPGGGAYNEQFF; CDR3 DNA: TGTGCCAGCAGCTCCCCAGGGGGCGGGGCCTACAATGAGCAGTTCTTC
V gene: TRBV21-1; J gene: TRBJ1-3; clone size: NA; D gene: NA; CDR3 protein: CASSKAKYRGFGNTIYF; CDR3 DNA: TGTGCCAGCAGCAAAGCTAAGTACAGGGGTTTTGGAAACACCATATATTTT
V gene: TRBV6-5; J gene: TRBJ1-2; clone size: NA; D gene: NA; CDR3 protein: CASSYSARSNYGYTF; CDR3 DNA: TGTGCCAGCAGTTACTCAGCGAGGTCTAACTATGGCTACACCTTC
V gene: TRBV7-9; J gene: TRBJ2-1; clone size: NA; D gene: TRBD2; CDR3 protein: CASSGLAGGQYNEQFF; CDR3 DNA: TGTGCCAGCAGCGGGCTAGCGGGGGGACAGTACAATGAGCAGTTCTTC
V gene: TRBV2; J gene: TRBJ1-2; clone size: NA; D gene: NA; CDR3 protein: CASSERGYYGYTF; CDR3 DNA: TGTGCCAGCAGTGAAAGGGGGTATTATGGCTACACCTTC
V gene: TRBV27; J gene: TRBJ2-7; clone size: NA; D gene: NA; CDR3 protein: CASSLVGAYEQYF; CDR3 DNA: TGTGCCAGCAGTTTAGTGGGGGCCTACGAGCAGTACTTC
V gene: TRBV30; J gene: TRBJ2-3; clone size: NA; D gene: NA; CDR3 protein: CAWSDSLPDTQYF; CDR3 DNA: TGTGCCTGGAGTGACAGTTTGCCAGATACGCAGTATTTT
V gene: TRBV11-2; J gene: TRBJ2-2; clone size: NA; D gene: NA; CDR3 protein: CASSMPGRTGELFF; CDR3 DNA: TGTGCCAGCAGCATGCCTGGGCGTACCGGGGAGCTGTTTTTT
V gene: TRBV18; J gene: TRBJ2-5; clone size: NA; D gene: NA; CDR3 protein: CASSQTDLQETQYF; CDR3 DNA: TGTGCCAGCTCACAGACTGACCTCCAAGAGACCCAGTACTTC
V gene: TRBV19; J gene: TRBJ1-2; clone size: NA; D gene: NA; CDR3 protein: CATKRTNYGYTF; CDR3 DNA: TGTGCCACTAAGCGCACTAACTATGGCTACACCTTC
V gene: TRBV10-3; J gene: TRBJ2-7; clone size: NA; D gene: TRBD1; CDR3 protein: CASAKGQSYEQYF; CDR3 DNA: TGTGCCTCCGCCAAGGGACAGTCCTACGAGCAGTACTTC
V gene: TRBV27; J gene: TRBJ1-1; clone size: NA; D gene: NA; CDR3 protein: CASSLRSTNTEAFF; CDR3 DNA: TGTGCCAGCAGTCTTCGGAGTACGAACACTGAAGCTTTCTTT
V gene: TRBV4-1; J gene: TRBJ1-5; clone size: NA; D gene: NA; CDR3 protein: CASSQDLQANQPQHF; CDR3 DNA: TGCGCCAGCAGCCAAGATCTACAGGCCAATCAGCCCCAGCATTTT
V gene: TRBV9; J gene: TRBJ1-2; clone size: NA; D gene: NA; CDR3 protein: CASSPGVYGYTF; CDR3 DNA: TGTGCCAGCAGCCCAGGGGTCTATGGCTACACCTTC
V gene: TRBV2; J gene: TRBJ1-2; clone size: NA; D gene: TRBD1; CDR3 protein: CASVIPGQGARYGYTF; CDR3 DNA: TGTGCCAGCGTGATCCCGGGACAGGGGGCTCGATATGGCTACACCTTC
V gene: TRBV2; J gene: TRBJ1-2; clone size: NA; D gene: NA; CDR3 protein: CASSRDIANYGYTF; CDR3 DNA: TGTGCCAGCAGCCGGGACATAGCTAACTATGGCTACACCTTC
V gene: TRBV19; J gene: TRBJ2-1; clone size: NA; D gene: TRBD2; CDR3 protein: CASSNKRGGKESYNEQFF; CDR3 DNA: TGTGCCAGTAGTAATAAGCGGGGGGGTAAAGAGTCCTACAATGAGCAGTTCTTC
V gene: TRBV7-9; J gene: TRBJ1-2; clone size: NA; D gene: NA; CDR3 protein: CASSLGTALYGYTF; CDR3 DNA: TGTGCCAGCAGCTTAGGGACAGCTCTCTATGGCTACACCTTC
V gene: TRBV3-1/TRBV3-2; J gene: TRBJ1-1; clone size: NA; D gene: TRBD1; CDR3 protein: CASSQIGRKTGANTEAFF; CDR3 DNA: TGTGCCAGCAGCCAAATTGGCAGGAAGACAGGGGCAAACACTGAAGCTTTCTTT
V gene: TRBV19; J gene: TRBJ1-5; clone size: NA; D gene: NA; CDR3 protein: CASTTEVQGIYSNQPQHF; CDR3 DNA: TGTGCCAGTACCACAGAGGTCCAGGGAATATATAGCAATCAGCCCCAGCATTTT
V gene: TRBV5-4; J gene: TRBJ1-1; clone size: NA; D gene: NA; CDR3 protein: CASSGMEGGTEAFF; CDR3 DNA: TGTGCCAGCAGCGGGATGGAGGGGGGCACTGAAGCTTTCTTT
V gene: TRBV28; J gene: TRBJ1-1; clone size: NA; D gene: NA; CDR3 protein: CASSLPENTEAFF; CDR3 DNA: TGTGCCAGCAGTTTACCAGAGAACACTGAAGCTTTCTTT
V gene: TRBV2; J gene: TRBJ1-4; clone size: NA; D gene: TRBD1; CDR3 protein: CASSEMGQGIVEKLFF; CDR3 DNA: TGTGCCAGCAGTGAAATGGGACAGGGAATAGTTGAAAAACTGTTTTTT
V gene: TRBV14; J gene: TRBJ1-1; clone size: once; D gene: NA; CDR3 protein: CASSQVGLGEAFF; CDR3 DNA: TGTGCCAGCAGCCAAGTGGGCCTGGGCGAAGCTTTCTTT